The T cell receptor beta chain under discussion was sequenced for a study of cytomegalovirus exposure and HLA in healthy donors. Study-wide background: The roughly 120 validation repertoires, a later analysis reported, used the same platform as the roughly 710 first-cohort repertoires.

Study-wide results and caveats: Most TCRs appeared rarely, but some public TCRs recurred in many donors. TCR beta chains numbering some 160 were designated cytomegalovirus-associated.

The donors were members of the validation cohort comprising over a hundred subjects, separate from the roughly 700-subject first cohort. On this clone: Its cognate antigen is unknown.

Profiled with immunoSEQ multiplex PCR; TCRdb holds only in-frame clones, not every one. The profile shows about 120,000 clones, roughly 86% of them singletons. The J segment lost 7 bases and the V segment lost 1 base, leaving 2 bases of the junction unmatched. The CDR3 contains 15 residues. The germline CDR1 and CDR2 sequences are MNHNS and SASEGT. V usage is TRBV6-1 and J usage is TRBJ1-4; 11 bases line up with TRBD1. Sequencing was done on a sample of PBMCs. This TCR was sampled from a man between 18 and 35 years old in good health and CMV-seronegative. The CDR3 DNA reads as TGTGCCAGCAGTGAAGGGACAGGGGGCTTTGAAAAACTGTTTTTT. Translated: CASSEGTGGFEKLFF.